Listed below are T cell receptor beta chains from one sample, sequenced in a study of blood T cell repertoires in COVID-19. Libraries were prepared by immunoSEQ multiplex PCR; TCRdb keeps only in-frame clonotypes and omits some of them. The sample includes tens of thousands of clones, about 78% of them seen just once. The sequencing sample was made of peripheral blood. The receptor source for this set is a man aged 50-59 years with active or convalescent COVID-19. Both conserved end residues are part of each CDR3. Fields, in order: CDR3 protein, CDR3 DNA, V gene, D gene, clone size, J gene. The D gene is left open where the match is weak. Clone size appears in some rows only: once, few, many, or a class for an expanded clone.

cdr3_aa: CASSEIWGDNTEAFF
cdr3_nt: TGTGCCAGCAGTGAAATTTGGGGCGATAACACTGAAGCTTTCTTT
v_call: TRBV6-1
d_call: NA
clone_size: NA
j_call: TRBJ1-1

cdr3_aa: CASHPSVSTEAFF
cdr3_nt: TGCGCCAGCCATCCCAGCGTGAGCACTGAAGCTTTCTTT
v_call: TRBV5-1
d_call: NA
clone_size: NA
j_call: TRBJ1-1

cdr3_aa: CSVSPTAMNTEAFF
cdr3_nt: TGCAGCGTCTCTCCGACAGCCATGAACACTGAAGCTTTCTTT
v_call: TRBV29-1
d_call: NA
clone_size: NA
j_call: TRBJ1-1

cdr3_aa: CASSQTGPDYNSPLHF
cdr3_nt: TGCGCCAGCAGTCAGACAGGACCGGATTATAATTCACCCCTCCACTTT
v_call: TRBV5-1
d_call: NA
clone_size: few
j_call: TRBJ1-6

cdr3_aa: CASSYFDKYQPQHF
cdr3_nt: TGTGCCAGCAGTTATTTTGACAAATATCAGCCCCAGCATTTT
v_call: TRBV2
d_call: NA
clone_size: NA
j_call: TRBJ1-5

cdr3_aa: CASSLQGTTEAFF
cdr3_nt: TGTGCCAGCAGCTTGCAGGGGACGACTGAAGCTTTCTTT
v_call: TRBV5-4
d_call: NA
clone_size: once
j_call: TRBJ1-1

cdr3_aa: CASSHAGRWNNEQFF
cdr3_nt: TGCGCCAGCAGCCACGCGGGCCGGTGGAACAATGAGCAGTTCTTC
v_call: TRBV4-1
d_call: NA
clone_size: NA
j_call: TRBJ2-1

cdr3_aa: CASSRGAVDRGRGYTF
cdr3_nt: TGTGCCAGCAGCAGGGGTGCAGTGGACAGGGGGCGCGGCTACACCTTC
v_call: TRBV3-1/TRBV3-2
d_call: TRBD1
clone_size: NA
j_call: TRBJ1-2

cdr3_aa: CASARGGTEAFF
cdr3_nt: TGTGCCAGCGCGAGGGGGGGGACTGAAGCTTTCTTT
v_call: TRBV18
d_call: NA
clone_size: NA
j_call: TRBJ1-1

cdr3_aa: CASSLGGSGRVNTEAFF
cdr3_nt: TGTGCCAGCAGCTTAGGGGGGTCCGGGAGAGTGAACACTGAAGCTTTCTTT
v_call: TRBV11-3
d_call: NA
clone_size: NA
j_call: TRBJ1-1

cdr3_aa: CASKGTGGNTIYF
cdr3_nt: TGTGCCAGCAAGGGGACAGGGGGAAACACCATATATTTT
v_call: TRBV7-9
d_call: TRBD1
clone_size: medium-sized
j_call: TRBJ1-3

cdr3_aa: CASSQVRGQADTQYF
cdr3_nt: TGTGCCAGCAGCCAAGTTAGGGGGCAGGCAGATACGCAGTATTTT
v_call: TRBV14
d_call: TRBD1
clone_size: few
j_call: TRBJ2-3

cdr3_aa: CASSASGSYSPLHF
cdr3_nt: TGTGCCAGCAGCGCCTCCGGGTCTTATTCACCCCTCCACTTT
v_call: TRBV5-4
d_call: NA
clone_size: few
j_call: TRBJ1-6

cdr3_aa: CASDRTGGSPLHF
cdr3_nt: TGTGCCAGCGACAGGACAGGGGGTTCACCCCTCCACTTT
v_call: TRBV2
d_call: TRBD1
clone_size: NA
j_call: TRBJ1-6

cdr3_aa: CATSRSMQDNSPLHF
cdr3_nt: TGTGCCACCAGCAGAAGCATGCAGGATAATTCACCCCTCCACTTT
v_call: TRBV15
d_call: NA
clone_size: once
j_call: TRBJ1-6

cdr3_aa: CASSPVGRTRLGEQYF
cdr3_nt: TGTGCCAGCAGCCCAGTTGGCCGGACTAGACTGGGCGAGCAGTACTTC
v_call: TRBV11-1
d_call: TRBD2
clone_size: NA
j_call: TRBJ2-7

cdr3_aa: CAWSTGGAGTEAFF
cdr3_nt: TGTGCCTGGAGTACTGGAGGAGCAGGAACTGAAGCTTTCTTT
v_call: TRBV30
d_call: NA
clone_size: NA
j_call: TRBJ1-1

cdr3_aa: CSVCGVHGQGNTEAFF
cdr3_nt: TGCAGCGTTTGTGGCGTGCACGGACAGGGGAACACTGAAGCTTTCTTT
v_call: TRBV29-1
d_call: TRBD1
clone_size: NA
j_call: TRBJ1-1

cdr3_aa: CASSPGQEQGVAF
cdr3_nt: TGTGCCAGCTCACCTGGACAGGAGCAGGGGGTCGCATTC
v_call: TRBV18
d_call: TRBD1
clone_size: NA
j_call: TRBJ1-2

cdr3_aa: CASSGGGAMEETQYF
cdr3_nt: TGCGCCAGCAGTGGCGGGGGGGCGATGGAAGAGACCCAGTACTTC
v_call: TRBV10-1
d_call: TRBD2
clone_size: NA
j_call: TRBJ2-5

cdr3_aa: CASSIPGTGKSFF
cdr3_nt: TGTGCCAGTAGTATACCCGGGACAGGAAAATCTTTCTTT
v_call: TRBV19
d_call: TRBD1
clone_size: once
j_call: TRBJ1-1

cdr3_aa: CAWSLRYNEQFF
cdr3_nt: TGTGCCTGGAGTCTCAGGTACAATGAGCAGTTCTTC
v_call: TRBV30
d_call: NA
clone_size: NA
j_call: TRBJ2-1

cdr3_aa: CASSLGSGGVNEQFF
cdr3_nt: TGTGCCAGCAGCTTGGGTAGCGGGGGAGTCAATGAGCAGTTCTTC
v_call: TRBV11-2
d_call: TRBD2
clone_size: NA
j_call: TRBJ2-1

cdr3_aa: CASQRVYGYTF
cdr3_nt: TGTGCCAGTCAGCGAGTGTATGGCTACACCTTC
v_call: TRBV9
d_call: NA
clone_size: NA
j_call: TRBJ1-2

cdr3_aa: CASSRGLAGGPGNEQFF
cdr3_nt: TGTGCCAGCAGCCGCGGACTAGCGGGAGGGCCTGGGAATGAGCAGTTCTTC
v_call: TRBV7-9
d_call: TRBD2
clone_size: few
j_call: TRBJ2-1

cdr3_aa: CASSLVISGDLTF
cdr3_nt: TGTGCCAGCAGCTTGGTGATTTCAGGGGATCTCACCTTC
v_call: TRBV5-6
d_call: NA
clone_size: many
j_call: TRBJ1-2

cdr3_aa: CASSRTQETQYF
cdr3_nt: TGTGCCAGCAGCCGAACACAAGAGACCCAGTACTTC
v_call: TRBV3-1/TRBV3-2
d_call: NA
clone_size: NA
j_call: TRBJ2-5

cdr3_aa: CSGQVSAEAFF
cdr3_nt: TGCAGCGGTCAAGTAAGCGCTGAAGCTTTCTTT
v_call: TRBV29-1
d_call: NA
clone_size: few
j_call: TRBJ1-1

cdr3_aa: CASSLLTSGSGETQYF
cdr3_nt: TGTGCCAGCAGTTTACTGACTAGCGGGAGCGGGGAGACCCAGTACTTC
v_call: TRBV27
d_call: TRBD2
clone_size: many
j_call: TRBJ2-5

cdr3_aa: CASSQSLRGSGTQYF
cdr3_nt: TGCGCCAGCAGTCAATCTCTAAGGGGCTCCGGGACCCAGTACTTC
v_call: TRBV23-1
d_call: NA
clone_size: NA
j_call: TRBJ2-5

cdr3_aa: CASSADRGGTQYF
cdr3_nt: TGTGCCAGCAGCGCCGACAGGGGAGGTACGCAGTATTTT
v_call: TRBV4-2
d_call: TRBD1
clone_size: NA
j_call: TRBJ2-3

cdr3_aa: CASSLLGGGHTGELFF
cdr3_nt: TGTGCCAGCAGTCTTCTAGGGGGGGGACATACCGGGGAGCTGTTTTTT
v_call: TRBV27
d_call: NA
clone_size: once
j_call: TRBJ2-2

cdr3_aa: CASSSQGALTEAFF
cdr3_nt: TGTGCCAGCAGCTCGCAGGGGGCATTGACTGAAGCTTTCTTT
v_call: TRBV11-2
d_call: TRBD1
clone_size: NA
j_call: TRBJ1-1

cdr3_aa: CASSAHPGQDSPLHF
cdr3_nt: TGTGCCAGCAGTGCCCACCCGGGACAGGATTCACCCCTCCACTTT
v_call: TRBV27
d_call: TRBD1
clone_size: NA
j_call: TRBJ1-6

cdr3_aa: CASSPYSSEQYF
cdr3_nt: TGTGCCAGCTCACCATACTCTTCCGAGCAGTACTTC
v_call: TRBV18
d_call: NA
clone_size: NA
j_call: TRBJ2-7

cdr3_aa: CASTSGLYEQYF
cdr3_nt: TGTGCCAGCACGTCAGGCCTATACGAGCAGTACTTC
v_call: TRBV6-5
d_call: NA
clone_size: NA
j_call: TRBJ2-7